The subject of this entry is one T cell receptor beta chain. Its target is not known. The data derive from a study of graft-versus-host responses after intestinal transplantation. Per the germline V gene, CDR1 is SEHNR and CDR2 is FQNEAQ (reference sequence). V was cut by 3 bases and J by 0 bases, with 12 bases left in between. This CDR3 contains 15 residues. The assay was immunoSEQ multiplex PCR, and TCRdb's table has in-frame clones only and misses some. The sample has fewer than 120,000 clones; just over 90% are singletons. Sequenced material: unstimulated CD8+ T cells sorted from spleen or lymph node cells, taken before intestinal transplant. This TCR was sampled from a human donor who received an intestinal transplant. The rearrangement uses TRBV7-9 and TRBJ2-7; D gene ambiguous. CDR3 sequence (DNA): TGTGCCAGCAGCTTGGGAACCTATAGCTCCTACGAGCAGTACTTC. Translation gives CASSLGTYSSYEQYF.